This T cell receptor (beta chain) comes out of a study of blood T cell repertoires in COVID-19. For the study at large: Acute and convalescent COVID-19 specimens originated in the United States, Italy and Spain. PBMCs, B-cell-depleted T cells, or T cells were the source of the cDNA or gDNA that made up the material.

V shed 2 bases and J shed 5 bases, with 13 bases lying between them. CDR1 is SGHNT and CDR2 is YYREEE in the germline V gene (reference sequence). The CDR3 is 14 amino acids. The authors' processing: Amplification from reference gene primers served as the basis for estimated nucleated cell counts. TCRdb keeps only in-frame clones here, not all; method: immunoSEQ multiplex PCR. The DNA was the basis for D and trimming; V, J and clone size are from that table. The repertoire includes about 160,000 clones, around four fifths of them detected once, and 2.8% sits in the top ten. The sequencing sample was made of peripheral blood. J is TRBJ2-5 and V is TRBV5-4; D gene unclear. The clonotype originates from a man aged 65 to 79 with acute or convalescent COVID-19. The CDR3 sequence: CASSFRQNVETQYF. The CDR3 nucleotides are TGTGCCAGCAGCTTCAGGCAGAATGTGGAGACCCAGTACTTC.